This TCR beta chain was observed in a study of shared clonotypes between healthy human individuals. Sequencing was performed with immunoSEQ multiplex PCR; in TCRdb, only in-frame clones are kept and a portion is missing. The sample consists of about 110,000 clones, roughly 70% of them appearing once. CDR3 size: 16 residues. V dropped 4 bases and J dropped 2; count of bases not matched to a gene: 8. Germline CDR1 and CDR2: LGHNA and YNFKEQ. Sequencing was performed on memory CD8+ T cells sorted from blood. Subset indicated: CD45RO+ cells pooled with CCR7-negative TemRA cells. This chain connects TRBV4-2 to TRBJ2-7; 10 nucleotides line up with TRBD2. The source of this sequence is a woman aged 25 to 45 in good health. Here the CDR3 reads CASSRSLGLAAYEQYF. CDR3 nucleotides: TGTGCCAGCAGCCGATCTTTAGGACTAGCGGCCTACGAGCAGTACTTC.